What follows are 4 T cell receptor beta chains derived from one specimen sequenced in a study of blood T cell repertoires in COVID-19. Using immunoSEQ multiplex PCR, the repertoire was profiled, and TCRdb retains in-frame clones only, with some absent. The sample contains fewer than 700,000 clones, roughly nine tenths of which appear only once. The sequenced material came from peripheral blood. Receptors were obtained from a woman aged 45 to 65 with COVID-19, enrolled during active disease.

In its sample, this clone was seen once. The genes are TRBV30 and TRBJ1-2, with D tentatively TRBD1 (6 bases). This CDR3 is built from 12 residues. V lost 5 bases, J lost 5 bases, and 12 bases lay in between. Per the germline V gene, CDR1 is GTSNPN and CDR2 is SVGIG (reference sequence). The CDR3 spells CAWGGGPYGYTF. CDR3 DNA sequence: TGTGCCTGGGGAGGGGGGCCGTATGGCTACACCTTC.

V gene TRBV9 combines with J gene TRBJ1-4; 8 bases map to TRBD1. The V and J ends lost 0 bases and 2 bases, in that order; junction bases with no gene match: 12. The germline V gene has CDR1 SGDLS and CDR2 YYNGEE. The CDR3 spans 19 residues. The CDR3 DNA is TGTGCCAGCAGCGTAGGCTGGGCAGGGGGCGCCGGGACTAATGAAAAACTGTTTTTT. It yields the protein CASSVGWAGGAGTNEKLFF.

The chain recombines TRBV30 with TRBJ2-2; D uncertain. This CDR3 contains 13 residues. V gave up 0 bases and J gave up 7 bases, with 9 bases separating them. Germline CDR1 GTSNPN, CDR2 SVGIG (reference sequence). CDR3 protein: CAWSVSPRGELFF. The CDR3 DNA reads TGTGCCTGGAGTGTGAGCCCCCGCGGGGAGCTGTTTTTT.

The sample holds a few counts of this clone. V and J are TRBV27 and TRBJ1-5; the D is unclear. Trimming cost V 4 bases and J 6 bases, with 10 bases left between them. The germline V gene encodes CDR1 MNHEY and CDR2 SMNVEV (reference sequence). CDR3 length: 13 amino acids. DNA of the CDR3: TGTGCCAGCAGTTCCCGGCCGGGTCAGCCCCAGCATTTT. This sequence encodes CASSSRPGQPQHF.